This record looks at one TCR beta chain sequence and its context. This entry belongs to a study of CD8 T cells in Susac syndrome. About 0.45 to 1 ug RNA was reverse transcribed with random hexamers. Each CDR3 protein is one row after TCRdb ran MiXCR on the immunoSEQ multiplex PCR reads. The repertoire holds roughly 330,000 distinct CDR3 sequences, with 92% as singletons. V gave up 2 bases and J gave up 1 base; unmatched junction bases: 9. CDR3 length equals 16 residues. Germline loops: CDR1 SQVTM, CDR2 ANQGSEA. The chain is built from TRBV29-1 and TRBJ2-3; 7 nucleotides match TRBD1. This receptor was taken from a human donor with multiple sclerosis. What was sequenced was CD4+ T cells from PBMCs. CDR3 residues: CSVENRGIVGTDTQYF. The CDR3 nucleotides read TGCAGCGTTGAAAACAGGGGTATCGTGGGCACAGATACGCAGTATTTT.